This TCR beta chain was identified in a study of T-cell memory formation after mild COVID-19. The wider study: For the most part, TCR clusters were specific to one donor. General observations from the study: CD4+ bias marked clones expanding day 15 to 37, unlike balanced contracting clones. Contracting clones localized mainly to CM and EM when CD4+ and mainly to EMRA when CD8+.

On this clonotype: Its antigen remains unidentified.

5'RACE primed at constant segments yielded TCR alpha and TCR beta cDNA libraries bearing sample barcodes and UMIs. Using its own MiXCR run on the 5' RACE reads, TCRdb lists one record per CDR3 protein. The repertoire has under 250,000 distinct CDR3 sequences, 15% of them found once; the top ten carry about 2%. The sequence came from an adult woman who had mild COVID-19 (a few samples of this study predate the infection). Cell type and time point are not known. Source material: PBMCs or a T cell subset sorted from them (not recorded which).

CDR3 protein: CASSFPLGGLNTGELFF. In DNA, the CDR3 is TGTGCCAGCAGCTTTCCCCTCGGGGGACTTAACACCGGGGAGCTGTTTTTT. The genes are TRBV7-2 and TRBJ2-2, with TRBD2 as a possible D gene (6 bases). V gave up 3 bases and J gave up 2 bases, with 16 bases separating them. Germline CDR1 and CDR2: SGHTA and FQGNSA. CDR3 length: 17 amino acids. The whole variable domain, remainder taken from reference TRBV7-2 and TRBJ2-2, is GAGVSQSPSNKVTEKGKDVELRCDPISGHTALYWYRQSLGQGLEFLIYFQGNSAPDKSGLPSDRFSAERTGGSVSTLTIQRTQQEDSAVYLCASSFPLGGLNTGELFFGEGSRLTVL.